This T cell receptor beta chain was captured by sequencing in a study of regulatory T cells in long-lasting Graves disease. A remark on this clonotype: The antigen remains undetermined.

Unmatched junction bases numbered 10, after V lost 6 bases and J lost 1 base. There are 16 residues in the CDR3. Germline CDR1 is SGHTA and CDR2 is FQGNSA. General observations from the study: Accuracy could have been hurt by small sample size. Among samples with persistent disease, TRBV28, TRBJ1-2 and TRBJ2-5 were favored. For persistent Graves' patients, TCR diversity was lower than for newly diagnosed ones.

Time point: newly diagnosed GD, antithyroid drugs for less than 3 months. The TCR library was made from RNA that had been extracted from PBMCs in TRIzol. Patients of an endocrinology department in Xi'an, China, were included. Researchers made TCR beta libraries by using iRepertoire HTBI primers and running Arm-PCR on CDR3 regions. TCRdb processed the multiplex PCR reads anew with MiXCR; each CDR3 protein has one entry. The sample shows roughly 420,000 distinct CDR3 sequences, roughly a sixth of them seen only once. Sequenced here: peripheral blood mononuclear cells (PBMCs), sampled at new diagnosis, from a patient treated with antithyroid drugs. This sequence was found in a female donor with Graves disease. This rearrangement joins TRBV7-2 to TRBJ2-3; 7 bases map to TRBD1. The DNA for the CDR3 is TGTGCCAGCAGGAAACCGGGACAGAAGCGCACAGATACGCAGTATTTT. It codes for CASRKPGQKRTDTQYF.